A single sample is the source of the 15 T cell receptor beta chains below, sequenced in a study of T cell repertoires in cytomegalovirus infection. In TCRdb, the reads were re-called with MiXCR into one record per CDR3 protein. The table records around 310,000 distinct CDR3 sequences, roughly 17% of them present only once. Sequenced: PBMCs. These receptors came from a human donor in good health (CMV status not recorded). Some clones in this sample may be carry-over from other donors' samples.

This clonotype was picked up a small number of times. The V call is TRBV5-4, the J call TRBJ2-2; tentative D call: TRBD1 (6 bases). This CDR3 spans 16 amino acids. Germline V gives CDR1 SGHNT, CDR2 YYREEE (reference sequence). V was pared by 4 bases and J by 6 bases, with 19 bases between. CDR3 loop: CASSQNQQGFAGELFF. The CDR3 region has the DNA TGTGCCAGCAGCCAGAACCAACAGGGATTCGCCGGGGAGCTGTTTTTT.

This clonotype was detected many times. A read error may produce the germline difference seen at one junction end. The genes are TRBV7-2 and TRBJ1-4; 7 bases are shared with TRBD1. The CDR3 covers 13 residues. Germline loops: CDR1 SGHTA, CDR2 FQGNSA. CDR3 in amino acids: CASSLERGDRGVF. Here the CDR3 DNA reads TGTGCCAGCAGCTTAGAGCGCGGGGACAGAGGGGTTTTT.

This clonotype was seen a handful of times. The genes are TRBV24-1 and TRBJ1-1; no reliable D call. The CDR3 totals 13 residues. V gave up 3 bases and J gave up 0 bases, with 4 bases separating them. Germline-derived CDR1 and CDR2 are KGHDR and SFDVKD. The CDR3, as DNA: TGTGCCACCAGTGATACGATGAACACTGAAGCTTTCTTT. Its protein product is CATSDTMNTEAFF.

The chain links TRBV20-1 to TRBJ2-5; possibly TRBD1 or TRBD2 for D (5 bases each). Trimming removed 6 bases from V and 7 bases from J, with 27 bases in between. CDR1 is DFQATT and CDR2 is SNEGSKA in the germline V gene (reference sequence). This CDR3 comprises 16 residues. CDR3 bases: TGCAGTGCCCCTACGGCCGGGACCGAGGACTTTGGGACCCAGTACTTC. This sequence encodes CSAPTAGTEDFGTQYF.

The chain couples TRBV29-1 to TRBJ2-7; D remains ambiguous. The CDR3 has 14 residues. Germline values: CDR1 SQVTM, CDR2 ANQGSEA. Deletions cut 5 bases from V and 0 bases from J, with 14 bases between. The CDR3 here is CSVQKGISSYEQYF. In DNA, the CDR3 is TGCAGCGTTCAAAAAGGTATCAGCTCCTACGAGCAGTACTTC.

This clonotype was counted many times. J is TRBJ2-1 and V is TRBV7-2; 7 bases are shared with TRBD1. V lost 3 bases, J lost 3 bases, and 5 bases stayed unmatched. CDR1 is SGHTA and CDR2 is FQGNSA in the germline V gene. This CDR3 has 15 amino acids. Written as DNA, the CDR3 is TGTGCCAGCAGCTTGGAACAGGGGTTCTACAATGAGCAGTTCTTC. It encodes CASSLEQGFYNEQFF. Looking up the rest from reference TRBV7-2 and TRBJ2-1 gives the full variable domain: GAGVSQSPSNKVTEKGKDVELRCDPISGHTALYWYRQSLGQGLEFLIYFQGNSAPDKSGLPSDRFSAERTGGSVSTLTIQRTQQEDSAVYLCASSLEQGFYNEQFFGPGTRLTVL.

CDR3 bases: TGCGCCAGCAGCTTGGATGTGGCGAATGGACTGGGCGAGCAGTACTTC. Translated, it gives CASSLDVANGLGEQYF. The J gene is TRBJ2-7, the V gene TRBV5-1; maybe TRBD2 (5 bases). Trimming pared 0 bases from V and 6 bases from J, leaving 19 bases between. Looked up from germline, CDR1 is SGHRS and CDR2 is YFSETQ. This CDR3 spans 16 amino acids. Full variable domain (rest looked up from reference TRBV5-1 and TRBJ2-7): KAGVTQTPRYLIKTRGQQVTLSCSPISGHRSVSWYQQTPGQGLQFLFEYFSETQRNKGNFPGRFSGRQFSNSRSEMNVSTLELGDSALYLCASSLDVANGLGEQYFGPGTRLTVT.

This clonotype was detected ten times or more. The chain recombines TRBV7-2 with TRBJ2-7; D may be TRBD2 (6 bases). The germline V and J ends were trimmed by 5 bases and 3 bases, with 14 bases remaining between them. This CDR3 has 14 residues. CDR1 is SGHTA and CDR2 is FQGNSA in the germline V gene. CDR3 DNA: TGTGCCAGCAGCCCCCCTGGAGCGGGCTACGAGCAGTACTTC. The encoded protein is CASSPPGAGYEQYF. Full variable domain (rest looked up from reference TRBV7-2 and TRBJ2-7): GAGVSQSPSNKVTEKGKDVELRCDPISGHTALYWYRQSLGQGLEFLIYFQGNSAPDKSGLPSDRFSAERTGGSVSTLTIQRTQQEDSAVYLCASSPPGAGYEQYFGPGTRLTVT.

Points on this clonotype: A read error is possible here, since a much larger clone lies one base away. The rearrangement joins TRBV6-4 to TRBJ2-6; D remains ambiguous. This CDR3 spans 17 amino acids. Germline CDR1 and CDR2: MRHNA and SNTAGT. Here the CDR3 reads CDSSDGHTVTGANVLTF. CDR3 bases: TGTGACAGCAGTGACGGGCACACCGTTACTGGGGCCAACGTCCTGACTTTC.

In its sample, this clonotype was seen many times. CDR3: CASSPRYTRPNTGELFF. DNA for the CDR3: TGTGCCAGCAGCCCCAGGTACACACGACCGAACACCGGGGAGCTGTTTTTT. The genes are TRBV7-2 and TRBJ2-2; D not resolved. Trimming removed 5 bases at V and 0 bases at J, with 16 bases between. From germline, CDR1 is SGHTA and CDR2 FQGNSA. The CDR3 runs 17 residues.

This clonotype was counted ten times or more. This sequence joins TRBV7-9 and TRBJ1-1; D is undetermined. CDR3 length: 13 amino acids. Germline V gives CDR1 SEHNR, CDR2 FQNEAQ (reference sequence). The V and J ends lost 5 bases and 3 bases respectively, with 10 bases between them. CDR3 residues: CASSPKRYTEAFF. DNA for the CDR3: TGTGCCAGCAGCCCAAAGCGTTACACTGAAGCTTTCTTT.

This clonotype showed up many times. CDR3: CASRSPGQGVYRTYNEQFF. DNA for the CDR3: TGTGCCAGCAGATCCCCGGGACAGGGAGTTTATCGAACCTACAATGAGCAGTTCTTC. The chain carries TRBV12-3 or TRBV12-4 and TRBJ2-1; 9 bases fit TRBD1. The V segment lost 6 bases and the J segment 2 bases; nucleotides outside the gene matches: 17. The CDR3 contains 19 residues.

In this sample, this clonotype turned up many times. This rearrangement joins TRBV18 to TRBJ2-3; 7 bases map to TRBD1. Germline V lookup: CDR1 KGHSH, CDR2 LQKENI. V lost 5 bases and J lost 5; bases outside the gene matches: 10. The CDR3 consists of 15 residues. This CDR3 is CASSDGGQSEDTQYF. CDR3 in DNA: TGTGCCAGCTCAGATGGGGGACAGTCCGAAGATACGCAGTATTTT.

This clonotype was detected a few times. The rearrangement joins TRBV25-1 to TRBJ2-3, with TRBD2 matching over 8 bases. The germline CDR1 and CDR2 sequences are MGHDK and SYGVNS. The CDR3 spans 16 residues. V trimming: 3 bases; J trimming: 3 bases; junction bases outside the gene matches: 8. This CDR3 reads CASSDSGGAATDTQYF. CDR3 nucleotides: TGTGCCAGCAGTGATTCCGGGGGGGCTGCAACAGATACGCAGTATTTT.

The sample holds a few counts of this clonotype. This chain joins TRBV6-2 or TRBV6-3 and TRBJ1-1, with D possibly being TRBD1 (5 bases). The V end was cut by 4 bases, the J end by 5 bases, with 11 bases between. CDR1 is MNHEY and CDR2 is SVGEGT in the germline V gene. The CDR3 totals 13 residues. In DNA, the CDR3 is TGTGCCAGCAGTTCAGCAGGGAAAACTGAAGCTTTCTTT. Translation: CASSSAGKTEAFF.